The next 25 T cell receptor beta chains were all read from a single sample in a study of blood T cell repertoires in COVID-19. Repertoires were generated with immunoSEQ multiplex PCR, while TCRdb's copy carries only in-frame clones and drops some. The sample records 250,000 to 300,000 clones, 86% being singletons. Sequencing was performed on peripheral blood. The receptor source for this set is a young man with active or convalescent COVID-19.

The chain has TRBV18 and TRBJ2-1; possible D gene TRBD2, 5 bases. The V gene's germline CDR1 is KGHSH and CDR2 LQKENI. The V end lost 4 bases, the J end lost 0 bases, and 16 bases lay between the germline ends. The CDR3 is 17 residues long. CDR3 bases: TGTGCCAGCTCACTCATCTCGGCGGGTAGCTCCTACAATGAGCAGTTCTTC. Amino acids: CASSLISAGSSYNEQFF.

This clone occurred once. The chain links TRBV9 to TRBJ2-2, with no clear D. From germline, CDR1 is SGDLS and CDR2 YYNGEE. This CDR3 spans 13 amino acids. V lost 3 bases to trimming and J lost 4 bases, with 7 bases between them. The CDR3 sequence is CASSGTVTGELFF. The CDR3 DNA sequence: TGTGCCAGCAGCGGAACAGTCACCGGGGAGCTGTTTTTT.

CDR3 sequence: CATVYRTEAFF. The CDR3 region has the DNA TGTGCCACCGTGTATCGCACTGAAGCTTTCTTT. This chain connects TRBV6-5 to TRBJ1-1; D unclear. This CDR3 contains 11 residues. V shed 10 bases and J shed 4 bases, with 10 bases lying between them. Germline loops: CDR1 MNHEY, CDR2 SVGAGI.

V is TRBV19 and J is TRBJ1-4; weak D call: TRBD1 (5 bases). The germline CDR1 and CDR2 sequences are LNHDA and SQIVND (reference sequence). V was shortened by 4 bases and J by 6 bases, with 9 bases between the two germline ends. The CDR3 spans 13 residues. The CDR3 nucleotides read TGTGCCAGTAGTACAGGGATTGATGAAAAACTGTTTTTT. Amino acids: CASSTGIDEKLFF.

In DNA form, the CDR3 reads TGTGCCAGCAGTTACTTGGAGAGCAATCAGCCCCAGCATTTT. It encodes CASSYLESNQPQHF. V usage is TRBV6-2 or TRBV6-3 and J usage is TRBJ1-5; D remains unclear. Germline-derived CDR1 and CDR2 are MNHEY and SVGEGT. The CDR3 is 14 amino acids. V gave up 1 base and J gave up 1 base, with 5 bases separating them.

V usage is TRBV19 and J usage is TRBJ1-1, with D perhaps TRBD1 (5 bases). The CDR3 has 14 residues. Trimming removed 3 bases at V and 5 bases at J, with 13 bases between. In germline, CDR1 is LNHDA, CDR2 SQIVND (reference sequence). As DNA, the CDR3 is TGTGCCAGTAGTATCGGCGGGGGGGGTACTGAAGCTTTCTTT. Encoded protein: CASSIGGGGTEAFF.

V gene TRBV9 combines with J gene TRBJ2-1; TRBD2 agrees at 14 bases. The germline V gene has CDR1 SGDLS and CDR2 YYNGEE. The ends lost 3 bases at V and 9 bases at J; junction bases unmatched: 8. The CDR3 has 16 residues. DNA for the CDR3: TGTGCCAGCAGCGCCGGACTAGCGGGAGGTATCAGTGAGCAGTTCTTC. Protein: CASSAGLAGGISEQFF. The full variable domain, in which reference TRBV9 and TRBJ2-1 provide the parts outside the CDR3, is DSGVTQTPKHLITATGQRVTLRCSPRSGDLSVYWYQQSLDQGLQFLIQYYNGEERAKGNILERFSAQQFPDLHSELNLSSLELGDSALYFCASSAGLAGGISEQFFGPGTRLTVL.

The chain carries TRBV11-2 and TRBJ2-7; TRBD1 matches 9 bases. Germline CDR1 is SGHAT and CDR2 is FQNNGV. CDR3 length: 18 residues. Trimming at V came to 2 bases and at J to 4 bases, leaving 15 bases not matched to a gene. CDR3 region: CASSLSLGSGTGRYEQYF. CDR3 sequence (DNA): TGTGCCAGCAGCTTAAGTTTGGGCTCCGGGACAGGGAGGTACGAGCAGTACTTC.

J is TRBJ2-7 and V is TRBV7-2, with 8 bases that match TRBD1. V dropped 4 bases and J dropped 3; count of bases not matched to a gene: 5. The CDR3 sequence is 14 residues long. Germline V gene data show CDR1 as SGHTA and CDR2 as FQGNSA. CDR3 in amino acids: CASSSRDRSYEQYF. Written as DNA, the CDR3 is TGTGCCAGCAGCTCCCGGGACAGGAGCTACGAGCAGTACTTC.

The rearrangement joins TRBV9 to TRBJ1-5; D unclear. In germline, CDR1 is SGDLS, CDR2 YYNGEE. With 0 bases removed from V and 7 bases from J, the gap between germline ends came to 11 bases. This CDR3 comprises 14 residues. The CDR3 DNA is TGTGCCAGCAGCGTAGACGGAATCGGGCAGCCCCAGCATTTT. This encodes CASSVDGIGQPQHF.

This rearrangement joins TRBV6-5 to TRBJ1-1; 7 bases are a match to TRBD1. The germline gives CDR1 MNHEY, CDR2 SVGAGI. J gave up 6 bases and V 0 bases, and 4 bases lay outside the gene matches. This CDR3 contains 14 residues. The CDR3: CASSYSNTGAEAFF. In DNA, the CDR3 is TGTGCCAGCAGTTACTCGAATACAGGGGCTGAAGCTTTCTTT.

The genes are TRBV6-5 and TRBJ2-2; D is possibly TRBD1 or TRBD2 (5 bases each). V lost 6 bases and J lost 2, with 13 bases in between. Germline assignment: CDR1 MNHEY and CDR2 SVGAGI. This CDR3 has 15 amino acids. CDR3 sequence reads: CASSYGASNTGELFF. CDR3 DNA sequence: TGTGCCAGCAGCTACGGGGCCTCCAACACCGGGGAGCTGTTTTTT.

This chain connects TRBV9 to TRBJ2-1, with TRBD2 matching over 8 bases. CDR3 length: 18 residues. V trimming: 0 bases; J trimming: 1 base; junction bases outside the gene matches: 9. The germline V gene encodes CDR1 SGDLS and CDR2 YYNGEE. CDR3 DNA: TGTGCCAGCAGCGTAGTATCGTCTAGCGGGCTTTCCTACAATGAGCAGTTCTTC. The encoded protein is CASSVVSSSGLSYNEQFF. Variable domain in full (rest from reference TRBV9 and TRBJ2-1): DSGVTQTPKHLITATGQRVTLRCSPRSGDLSVYWYQQSLDQGLQFLIQYYNGEERAKGNILERFSAQQFPDLHSELNLSSLELGDSALYFCASSVVSSSGLSYNEQFFGPGTRLTVL.

The V and J genes are TRBV7-9 and TRBJ1-1; weak D call: TRBD1 (5 bases). The germline V and J ends were trimmed by 3 bases and 4 bases, with 12 bases remaining between them. This CDR3 region has 14 residues. Per the germline V gene, CDR1 is SEHNR and CDR2 is FQNEAQ (reference sequence). The CDR3 region is CASSLQGWSTEAFF. The CDR3 DNA is TGTGCCAGCAGCTTGCAGGGATGGTCCACTGAAGCTTTCTTT.

The chain recombines TRBV5-1 with TRBJ1-4, with TRBD1 matching over 7 bases. Trimming cost V 3 bases and J 2 bases; bases outside gene matches: 7. In germline, CDR1 is SGHRS, CDR2 YFSETQ. The CDR3 runs to 16 residues. CDR3 residues: CASSSRQGRTNEKLFF. For the CDR3, the DNA is TGCGCCAGCAGCTCCCGACAGGGACGGACTAATGAAAAACTGTTTTTT. Full variable domain (remainder filled in from reference TRBV5-1 and TRBJ1-4): KAGVTQTPRYLIKTRGQQVTLSCSPISGHRSVSWYQQTPGQGLQFLFEYFSETQRNKGNFPGRFSGRQFSNSRSEMNVSTLELGDSALYLCASSSRQGRTNEKLFFGSGTQLSVL.

The V call is TRBV6-1, the J call TRBJ1-3, with a tentative D call TRBD1 (6 bases). Looked up from germline, CDR1 is MNHNS and CDR2 is SASEGT. The CDR3 is 15 amino acids. The V gene lost 5 bases and the J gene lost 2 bases, with 13 bases spanning the gap. CDR3: CASSSRGLAGNTIYF. CDR3 nucleotides: TGTGCCAGCAGTTCGCGGGGGCTGGCTGGAAACACCATATATTTT.

The chain combines TRBV19 with TRBJ1-3, with 7 bases identical to TRBD1. The CDR3 covers 15 residues. Germline V gene sequence: CDR1 LNHDA, CDR2 SQIVND (reference sequence). Trimming took 6 bases from V and 1 from J; bases not matched to a gene: 6. The CDR3 region is CASRRQGYSGNTIYF. CDR3 in DNA: TGTGCCAGTAGGAGACAGGGCTATTCTGGAAACACCATATATTTT.

The chain recombines TRBV29-1 with TRBJ2-7, with 8 bases lining up with TRBD1. The CDR3 extends over 12 amino acids. Germline V gives CDR1 SQVTM, CDR2 ANQGSEA. With V trimmed by 7 bases and J by 1 base, 3 bases remained unmatched. CDR3 bases: TGCAGCGCAGGGGGCTTATCCTACGAGCAGTACTTC. Encoded protein: CSAGGLSYEQYF.

V usage is TRBV11-2 and J usage is TRBJ2-3; tentatively, D is TRBD2 (6 bases). The CDR3 runs to 16 residues. Trimming removed 4 bases at V and 0 bases at J, with 14 bases between. Germline CDR1 SGHAT, CDR2 FQNNGV. The CDR3 DNA sequence: TGTGCCAGCAGCTCCCTCCGAGGGAGGAGCACAGATACGCAGTATTTT. It specifies CASSSLRGRSTDTQYF.

This rearrangement joins TRBV7-6 to TRBJ1-1, with unresolved D. Trimming took off 3 bases at V and 1 base at J, with 6 bases between the two ends. This CDR3 has 13 amino acids. The germline V gene encodes CDR1 SGHVS and CDR2 FNYEAQ. The DNA for the CDR3 is TGTGCCAGCAGCTTGGGAGCGAACACTGAAGCTTTCTTT. This sequence encodes CASSLGANTEAFF.

The J gene is TRBJ1-4, the V gene TRBV24-1, with no clear D. From germline, CDR1 is KGHDR and CDR2 SFDVKD. The V gene lost 7 bases and the J gene lost 0 bases, with 11 bases spanning the gap. This CDR3 comprises 15 residues. CDR3 in DNA: TGTGCCACCAGCCGTTCGGGTGCAACTAATGAAAAACTGTTTTTT. Amino acids: CATSRSGATNEKLFF.

This clone was counted once. V is TRBV3-1 (or the pseudogene TRBV3-2) and J is TRBJ1-1; D is undetermined. Looked up from germline, CDR1 is LGHDT and CDR2 is YNNKEL (reference sequence). Trimming removed 5 bases from V and 1 base from J, with 11 bases in between. This CDR3 is built from 14 residues. DNA for the CDR3: TGTGCCAGCAGCAGGTACGCAGGGAACACTGAAGCTTTCTTT. It specifies CASSRYAGNTEAFF.

Here the CDR3 DNA reads TGTGCCAGCAGCTTGGGCGGATACAATGAGCAGTTCTTC. This translates into CASSLGGYNEQFF. The chain couples TRBV5-4 to TRBJ2-1; D is ambiguous. The CDR3 contains 13 residues. V shed 0 bases and J shed 4 bases, with 5 bases lying between them. The V gene's germline CDR1 is SGHNT and CDR2 YYREEE (reference sequence).

V and J are TRBV5-1 and TRBJ1-2; D remains ambiguous. The germline gives CDR1 SGHRS, CDR2 YFSETQ. CDR3 length: 16 amino acids. V was shortened by 0 bases and J by 4 bases, with 16 bases between the two germline ends. The CDR3 region is CASSLGRGRDIYGYTF. The CDR3 DNA follows: TGCGCCAGCAGCTTGGGGCGGGGTCGTGATATCTATGGCTACACCTTC.

The count of this clone is one. The chain uses TRBV28 and TRBJ2-4; a possible D gene is TRBD2 (6 bases). CDR1 and CDR2 (germline): MDHEN, SYDVKM. The CDR3 totals 15 residues. The V and J ends lost 8 bases and 0 bases respectively, with 14 bases between them. This chain's CDR3 is CASGGSNLAKNIQYF. DNA for the CDR3: TGTGCCAGCGGGGGGAGTAACCTAGCCAAAAACATTCAGTACTTC.